This entry features one T cell receptor (beta chain) sequence. The antigen is unknown. This specimen comes from a study of vaccination effects on CD4 cells after COVID-19. Study observations and caveats: Clonal contraction was marked in infection- and vaccine-induced clones late after vaccination. Common cold coronavirus cross-reactivity was shown by only 1 of 255 vaccine-induced clones in healthy vaccinees.

Isolation of CD4+ T cells took place after 10 to 11 days of culture. Vaccine recipients lacked prior SARS-CoV-2 infection and had negative nucleocapsid antibodies. On both days 3 and 7, half of the culture medium was replaced with IL-2 medium. The CDR3 length is 13 residues. Trimming left V 9 bases short and J 0 bases short, with 9 bases between. The germline V gene encodes CDR1 KGHDR and CDR2 SFDVKD. Assay used: immunoSEQ multiplex PCR; TCRdb lists only in-frame clones, some missing. The sample gives roughly 56,000 clones, around three quarters of which show up once; approximately 2.8% is in the top ten.

The V call is TRBV24-1, the J call TRBJ2-3; possibly TRBD1 for D (6 bases). Sample: CD4+ T cells from PBMCs cultured without peptide, taken before COVID-19 vaccination. This sequence was found in a human donor who received a COVID-19 vaccine. CDR3 nucleotide sequence: TGTGCCACCGGACAGTCTAGCACAGATACGCAGTATTTT. Protein: CATGQSSTDTQYF.